Reported below is one TCR beta chain. Its recognized antigen is unknown. Nothing much larger sits one base from this clone, and base qualities are not available. This entry is derived from a study of T cell responses to AZD1222 COVID-19 vaccine (dated by TCRdb to the early 2020s). Background for the entire study: TCR sequencing was performed for more than 230 trial participants, of whom 200 to 210 were given two doses of AZD1222 and approximately 26 were given two doses of MenACWY control vaccine. Enrollment into the trials was organized by age into subgroups of 18-55, 56-69 and 70-plus years, and those subgroups contained roughly 140, 27 and 60 TCR-sequenced participants, respectively.

Study-wide findings and limitations: In the small 56-69-year group, the increase in depth fell short of significance, most likely because of low power. Spike-specific TCR breadth and depth rose significantly after two AZD1222 doses compared with day 0 and with MenACWY recipients. Conclusions about previously exposed vaccinees were limited because only a handful of AZD1222 recipients were SARS-CoV-2 seropositive at baseline. Vaccine-associated CD4 TCRs spanned the whole spike protein, with dominant responses in regions 160-218 and 743-854. Epitopes outside the regions mutated in the B.1.351 and B.1.1.7 variants were reportedly recognized by nearly half of the unique spike-specific TCRs. Participants were mostly white British and included more females than males, and it was suggested by the authors that clonal diversity may have been underestimated. No day 14 peak-response samples were available, so repertoires were characterized only after the peak T cell response.

The CDR3 regions of human TCRbeta chains were subjected to immunosequencing. From the authors' description of their analysis: TCRs in the repertoires were compared against a reference library of SARS-CoV-2-specific TCRs that had been generated with the MIRA antigen-specificity platform. Breadth meant the fraction of unique TCRs that were SARS-CoV-2-associated, whereas depth meant the fraction of total T cells that were SARS-CoV-2-associated. Using the MIRA data, each spike-specific TCR was mapped to the spike region that the TCR reacts to and placed in a CD4 or CD8 class. Log10-transformed breadth and depth values were compared by one-way ANOVA with Sidak's multiple comparisons tests. TCRdb stores this immuneACCESS table with in-frame sequences only. Part of the clones is absent; in the studies checked, under half of the shortfall reflects unresolved V genes, and no reason is known for the rest. That table is the source of V, J and clone size, and D and trimming were worked out from the DNA. This sample gives about 110,000 clones in total; more than 70% of them show up just once. Of the sample, approximately 3.1% is held by the ten largest clones.

What this sample's time point label stands for: baseline before first vaccination. The treatment or condition tag for this specimen amounts to: meningococcal conjugate vaccine given as trial control. Vaccinee samples were obtained from the UK trials COV001 and COV002, which included a single-blind randomized controlled phase 2/3 trial of AZD1222 (ChAdOx1 nCoV-19) in healthy adults. For TCRbeta chain sequencing, PBMC samples were collected from trial participants at day 0 and at day 28 after the second dose. The CDR3 contains 17 residues, cysteine and phenylalanine counted. Only the CDR3 DNA is retained, 51 bases long and in frame from the first base. CDR1 and CDR2 (SGHTA, FQGNSA) derive from the germline V gene. For this chain, trimming is 1 base at the V end and 2 bases at the J end, and the number of junction bases without a gene match is 6.

This chain joins TRBV7-2 to TRBJ2-1; 9 junctional bases match TRBD2. Material: peripheral blood, obtained on day 0 of MenACWY control vaccination. The receptor comes from an adult in good health. In nucleotide form, the sequence is TGTGCCAGCAGCTTAGGAAACGTAGCGGGGGCCTACAATGAGCAGTTCTTC. The encoded protein is CASSLGNVAGAYNEQFF.